This section outlines one T cell receptor (beta chain) sequence together with its context. The entry originates in a study of technical replicates of blood from a handful of donors. The V gene's germline CDR1 is MNHEY and CDR2 SMNVEV (reference sequence). With 7 bases removed from V and 2 bases from J, the gap between germline ends came to 16 bases. CDR3 length: 15 amino acids. TCRdb keeps only in-frame clones here, not all; method: immunoSEQ multiplex PCR. The sample contains about 75,000 clones, about 97% of which appear only once. The chain uses TRBV27 and TRBJ2-3, with a weak D call TRBD1 (5 bases). This TCR derives from a human donor in good health. The sequencing sample was made of T cells isolated from PBMCs. CDR3 loop: CASTRRPGITDTQYF. The CDR3 bases are TGTGCCAGCACCCGGCGGCCAGGGATCACAGATACGCAGTATTTT.